The TCR beta chain under discussion was sequenced for a study of OX40 agonist ivuxolimab in advanced cancers. Study-level background: Earlier treatment with anti-PD-1, anti-PD-L1 or anti-CTLA-4 was permitted, and less than 50% had received some.

Germline assignment: CDR1 SGHDT and CDR2 YYEEEE. The CDR3 has 13 amino acids. The germline V and J ends were trimmed by 3 bases and 8 bases, with 12 bases remaining between them. TCRdb keeps only in-frame clones here, not all; method: immunoSEQ multiplex PCR. The sample contains fewer than 80,000 clones, roughly four fifths of which appear only once. The receptor was isolated from an adult with an advanced solid tumor such as melanoma, head and neck, liver or kidney cancer. This chain joins TRBV5-6 and TRBJ2-4; either TRBD1 or TRBD2 may supply D (6 bases each). Source: CD4+ or CD8+ T cells sorted from blood, taken in a trial of the OX40 agonist ivuxolimab. CDR3 residues: CASSSPEGDIQYF. CDR3 DNA: TGTGCCAGCAGCTCTCCGGAGGGGGACATTCAGTACTTC.